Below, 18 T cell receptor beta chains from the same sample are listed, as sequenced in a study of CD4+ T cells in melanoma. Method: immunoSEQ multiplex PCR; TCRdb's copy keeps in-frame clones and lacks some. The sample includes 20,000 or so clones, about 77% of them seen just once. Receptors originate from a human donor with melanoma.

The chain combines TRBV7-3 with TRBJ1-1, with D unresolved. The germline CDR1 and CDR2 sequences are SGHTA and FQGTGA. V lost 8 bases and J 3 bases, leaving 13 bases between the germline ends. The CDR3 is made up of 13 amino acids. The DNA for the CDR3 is TGTGCCAGCTCCTTCACACCAGACACTGAAGCTTTCTTT. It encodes CASSFTPDTEAFF.

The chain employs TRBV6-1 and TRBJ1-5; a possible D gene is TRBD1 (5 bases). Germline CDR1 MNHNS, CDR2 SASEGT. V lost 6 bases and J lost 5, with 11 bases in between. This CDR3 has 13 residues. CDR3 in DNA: TGTGCCAGCAGGAGGGGAGGGGATCAGCCCCAGCATTTT. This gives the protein CASRRGGDQPQHF.

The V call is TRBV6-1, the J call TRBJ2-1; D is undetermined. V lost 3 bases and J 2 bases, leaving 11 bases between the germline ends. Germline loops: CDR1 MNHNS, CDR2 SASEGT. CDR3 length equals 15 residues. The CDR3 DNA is TGTGCCAGCAGTGATAACCGGCCGCCCTACAATGAGCAGTTCTTC. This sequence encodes CASSDNRPPYNEQFF.

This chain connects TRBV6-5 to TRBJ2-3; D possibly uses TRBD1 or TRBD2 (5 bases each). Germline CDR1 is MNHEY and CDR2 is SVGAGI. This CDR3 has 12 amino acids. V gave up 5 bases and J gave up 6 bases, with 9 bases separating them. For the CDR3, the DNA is TGTGCCAGCAGTCGGGGACCGGATACGCAGTATTTT. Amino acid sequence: CASSRGPDTQYF.

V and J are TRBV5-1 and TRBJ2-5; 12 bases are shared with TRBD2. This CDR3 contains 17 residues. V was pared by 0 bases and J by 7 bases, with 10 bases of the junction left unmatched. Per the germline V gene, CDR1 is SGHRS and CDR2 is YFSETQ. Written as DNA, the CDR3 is TGCGCCAGCAGCTTGGTTTTGGCTAGCGGGGGGGCCGGGACCCAGTACTTC. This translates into CASSLVLASGGAGTQYF.

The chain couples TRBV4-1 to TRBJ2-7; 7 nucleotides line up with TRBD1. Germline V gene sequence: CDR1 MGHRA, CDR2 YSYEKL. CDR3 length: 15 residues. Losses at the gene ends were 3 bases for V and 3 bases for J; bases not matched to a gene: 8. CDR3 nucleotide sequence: TGCGCCAGCAGCCATCAAGGGGGCAGTTACTACGAGCAGTACTTC. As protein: CASSHQGGSYYEQYF.

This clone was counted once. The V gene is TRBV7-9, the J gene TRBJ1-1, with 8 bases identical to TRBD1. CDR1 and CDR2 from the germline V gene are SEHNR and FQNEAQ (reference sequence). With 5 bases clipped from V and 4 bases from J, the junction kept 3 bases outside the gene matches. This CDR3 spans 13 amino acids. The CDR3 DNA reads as TGTGCCAGCAGCCAGGGACAGGCCACTGAAGCTTTCTTT. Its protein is CASSQGQATEAFF.

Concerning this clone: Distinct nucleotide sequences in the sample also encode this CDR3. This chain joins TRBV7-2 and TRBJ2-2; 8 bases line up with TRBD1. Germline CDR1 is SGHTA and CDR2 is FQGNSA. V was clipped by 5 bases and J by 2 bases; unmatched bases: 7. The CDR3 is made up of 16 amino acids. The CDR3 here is CASSLGTGGNTGELFF. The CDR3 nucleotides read TGTGCCAGCAGCCTAGGGACAGGCGGCAACACCGGGGAGCTGTTTTTT.

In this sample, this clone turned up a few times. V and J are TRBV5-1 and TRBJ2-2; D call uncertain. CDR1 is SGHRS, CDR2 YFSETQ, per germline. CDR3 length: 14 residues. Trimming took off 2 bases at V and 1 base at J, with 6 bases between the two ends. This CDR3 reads CASSLSRNTGELFF. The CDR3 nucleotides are TGCGCCAGCAGCTTAAGCAGGAACACCGGGGAGCTGTTTTTT.

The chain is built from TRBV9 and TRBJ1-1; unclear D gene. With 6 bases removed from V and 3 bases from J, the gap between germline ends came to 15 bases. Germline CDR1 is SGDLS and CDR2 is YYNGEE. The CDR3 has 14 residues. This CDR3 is CASTARARDTEAFF. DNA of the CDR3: TGTGCCAGCACCGCGAGGGCGAGGGACACTGAAGCTTTCTTT.

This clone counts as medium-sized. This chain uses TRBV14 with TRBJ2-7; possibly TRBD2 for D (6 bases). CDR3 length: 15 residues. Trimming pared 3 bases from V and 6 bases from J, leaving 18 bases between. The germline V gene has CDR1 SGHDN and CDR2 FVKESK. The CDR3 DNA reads TGTGCCAGCAGCCATATTCCCGGCGGGGCCTCCGAGCAGTACTTC. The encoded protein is CASSHIPGGASEQYF.

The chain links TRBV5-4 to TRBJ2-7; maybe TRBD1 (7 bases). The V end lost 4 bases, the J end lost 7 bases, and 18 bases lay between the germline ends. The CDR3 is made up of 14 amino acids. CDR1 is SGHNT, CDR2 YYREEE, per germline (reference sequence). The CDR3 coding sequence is TGTGCCAGCAGCCCCTCAGGGGGGCGTAGTGAGCAGTACTTC. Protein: CASSPSGGRSEQYF.

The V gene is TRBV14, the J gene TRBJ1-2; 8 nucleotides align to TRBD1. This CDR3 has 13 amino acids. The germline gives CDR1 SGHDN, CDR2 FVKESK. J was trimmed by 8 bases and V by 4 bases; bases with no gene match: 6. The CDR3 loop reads CASSPRQGRGYTF. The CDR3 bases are TGTGCCAGCAGCCCGCGACAGGGGCGAGGCTACACCTTC. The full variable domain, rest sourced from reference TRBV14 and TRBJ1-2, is EAGVTQFPSHSVIEKGQTVTLRCDPISGHDNLYWYRRVMGKEIKFLLHFVKESKQDESGMPNNRFLAERTGGTYSTLKVQPAELEDSGVYFCASSPRQGRGYTFGSGTRLTVV.

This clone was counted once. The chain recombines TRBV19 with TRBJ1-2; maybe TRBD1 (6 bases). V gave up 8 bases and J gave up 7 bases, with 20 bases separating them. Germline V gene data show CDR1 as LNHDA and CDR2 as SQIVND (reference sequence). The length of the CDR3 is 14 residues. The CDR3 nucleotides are TGTGCCAGTTCCTGGACAGCGGACCGTAGTGGCTACACCTTC. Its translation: CASSWTADRSGYTF.

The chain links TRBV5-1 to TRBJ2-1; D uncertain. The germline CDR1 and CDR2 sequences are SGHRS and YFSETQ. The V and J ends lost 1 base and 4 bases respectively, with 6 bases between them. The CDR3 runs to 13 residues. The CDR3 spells CASSLTGYNEQFF. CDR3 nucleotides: TGCGCCAGCAGCTTGACTGGATACAATGAGCAGTTCTTC. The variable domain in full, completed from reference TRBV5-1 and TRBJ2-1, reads KAGVTQTPRYLIKTRGQQVTLSCSPISGHRSVSWYQQTPGQGLQFLFEYFSETQRNKGNFPGRFSGRQFSNSRSEMNVSTLELGDSALYLCASSLTGYNEQFFGPGTRLTVL.

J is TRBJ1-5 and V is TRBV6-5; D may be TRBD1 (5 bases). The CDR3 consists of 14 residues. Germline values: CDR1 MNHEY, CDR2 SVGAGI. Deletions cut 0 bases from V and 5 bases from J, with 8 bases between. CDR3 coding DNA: TGTGCCAGCAGTTACTCAGGGGCTCATCAGCCCCAGCATTTT. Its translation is CASSYSGAHQPQHF.

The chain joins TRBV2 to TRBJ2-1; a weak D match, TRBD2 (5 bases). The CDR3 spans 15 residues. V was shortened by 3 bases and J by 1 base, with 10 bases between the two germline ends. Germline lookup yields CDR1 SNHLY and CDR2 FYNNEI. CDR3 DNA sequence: TGTGCCAGCAGTGAGGACTTTAATTCCTACAATGAGCAGTTCTTC. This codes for CASSEDFNSYNEQFF.

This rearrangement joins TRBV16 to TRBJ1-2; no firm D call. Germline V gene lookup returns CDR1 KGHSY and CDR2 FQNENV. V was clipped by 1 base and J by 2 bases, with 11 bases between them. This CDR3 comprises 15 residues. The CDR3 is CASSQLVGRNYGYTF. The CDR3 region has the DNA TGTGCCAGCAGCCAATTGGTGGGCAGGAACTATGGCTACACCTTC.